This T cell receptor beta chain was sequenced during a study of identical twins. Study conclusions and caveats: Out-of-frame sharing of TCR alpha in monozygotic twins was underestimated by models. With beta out-of-frame sequences, excess sharing by twins was weaker. Clonotypes of the beta chain that were abundant in cord blood carried fewer insertions (memory repertoires showed none).

CDR3 size: 15 residues. The J segment lost 7 bases and the V segment lost 2 bases, leaving 9 bases of the junction unmatched. The germline gives CDR1 MNHEY, CDR2 SVGEGT. In this sample, this clonotype turned up many times. Its specificity is not known. Using its own MiXCR run on the 5' RACE reads, TCRdb lists one record per CDR3 protein. The sample has about 450,000 distinct CDR3 sequences, less than 20% seen once. The sample consisted of naive T cells sorted from blood. The TCR sequence derives from a man aged 45 to 65 in good health. J is TRBJ2-7 and V is TRBV6-2 or TRBV6-3; 9 bases align to TRBD2. The CDR3 nucleotides are TGTGCCAGCAGTTACCAGAGGACTAGCGCGGAAGAGCAGTACTTC. Translation gives CASSYQRTSAEEQYF.